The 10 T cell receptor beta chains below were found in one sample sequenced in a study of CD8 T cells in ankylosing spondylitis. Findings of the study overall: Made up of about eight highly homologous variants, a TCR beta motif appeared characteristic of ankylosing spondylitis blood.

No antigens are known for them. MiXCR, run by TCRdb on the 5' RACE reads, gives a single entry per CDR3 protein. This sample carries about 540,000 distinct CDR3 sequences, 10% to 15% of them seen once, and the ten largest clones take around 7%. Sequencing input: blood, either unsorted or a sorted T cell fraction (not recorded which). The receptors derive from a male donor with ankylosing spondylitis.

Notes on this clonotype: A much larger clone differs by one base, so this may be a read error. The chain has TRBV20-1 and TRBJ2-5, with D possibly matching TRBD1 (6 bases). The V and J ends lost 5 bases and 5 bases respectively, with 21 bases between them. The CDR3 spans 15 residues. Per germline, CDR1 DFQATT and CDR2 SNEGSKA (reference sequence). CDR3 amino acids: CSAGRDVRGHETQYF. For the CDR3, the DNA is TGCAGTGCTGGACGGGACGTCAGGGGACACGAGACCCAGTACTTC.

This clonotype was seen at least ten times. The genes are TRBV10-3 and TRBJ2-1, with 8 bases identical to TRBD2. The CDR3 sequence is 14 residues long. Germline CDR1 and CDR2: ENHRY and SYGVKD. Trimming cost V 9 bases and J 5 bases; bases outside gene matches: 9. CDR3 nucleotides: TGTGCCATATGGAGCGGGAGTGCGAACAATGAGCAGTTCTTC. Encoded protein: CAIWSGSANNEQFF.

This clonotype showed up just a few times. DNA for the CDR3: TGTGCCTGGAGTGTACCGGGACAGGGAATCAGGGGCACTGAAGCTTTCTTT. It specifies CAWSVPGQGIRGTEAFF. This chain uses TRBV30 with TRBJ1-1; the match to TRBD1 covers 9 bases. V shed 0 bases, J shed 4 bases, and the junction held 12 bases outside the gene matches. Per the germline V gene, CDR1 is GTSNPN and CDR2 is SVGIG (reference sequence). The CDR3 totals 17 residues.

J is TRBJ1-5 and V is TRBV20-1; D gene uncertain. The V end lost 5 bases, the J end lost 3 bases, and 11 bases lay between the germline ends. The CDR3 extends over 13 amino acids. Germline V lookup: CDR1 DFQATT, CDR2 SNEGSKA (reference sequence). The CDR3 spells CSARAPNNQPQHF. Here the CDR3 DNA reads TGCAGTGCTCGCGCGCCCAACAATCAGCCCCAGCATTTT.

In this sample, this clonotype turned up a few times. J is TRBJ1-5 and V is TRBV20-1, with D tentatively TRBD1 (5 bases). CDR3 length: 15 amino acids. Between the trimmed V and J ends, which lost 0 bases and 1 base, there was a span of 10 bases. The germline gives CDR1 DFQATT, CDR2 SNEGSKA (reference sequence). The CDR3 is CSAREPGVSNQPQHF. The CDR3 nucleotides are TGCAGTGCTAGAGAGCCGGGGGTCAGCAATCAGCCCCAGCATTTT.

The CDR3: CASSRGDGETQYF. The CDR3 DNA sequence: TGTGCCAGCTCCAGAGGGGACGGAGAGACCCAGTACTTC. V usage is TRBV18 and J usage is TRBJ2-5; D is tentatively TRBD1 or TRBD2 (5 bases each). Trimming pared 6 bases from V and 4 bases from J, leaving 12 bases between. The CDR3 is 13 amino acids. Germline-derived CDR1 and CDR2 are KGHSH and LQKENI.

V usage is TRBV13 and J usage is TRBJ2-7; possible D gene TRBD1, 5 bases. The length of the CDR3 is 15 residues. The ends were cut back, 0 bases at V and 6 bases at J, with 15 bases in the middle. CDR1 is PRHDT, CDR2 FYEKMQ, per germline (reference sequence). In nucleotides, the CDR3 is TGTGCCAGCAGCTTAGGCCTTGGACACCGGCTCGAGCAGTACTTC. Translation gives CASSLGLGHRLEQYF.

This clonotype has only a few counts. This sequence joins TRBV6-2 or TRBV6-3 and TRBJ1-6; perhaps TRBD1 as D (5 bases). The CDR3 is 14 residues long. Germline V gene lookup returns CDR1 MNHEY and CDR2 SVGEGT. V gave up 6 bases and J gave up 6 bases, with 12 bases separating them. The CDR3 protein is CASSPNRINSPLHF. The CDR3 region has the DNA TGTGCCAGCAGCCCGAACAGGATTAATTCACCCCTCCACTTT.

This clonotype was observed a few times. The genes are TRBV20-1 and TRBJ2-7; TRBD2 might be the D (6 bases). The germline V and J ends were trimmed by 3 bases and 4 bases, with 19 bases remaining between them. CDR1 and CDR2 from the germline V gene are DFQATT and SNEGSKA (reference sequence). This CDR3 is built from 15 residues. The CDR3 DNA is TGCAGTGCTAGGTCACCGGAGGGCGGAAATTACGAGCAGTACTTC. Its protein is CSARSPEGGNYEQYF.

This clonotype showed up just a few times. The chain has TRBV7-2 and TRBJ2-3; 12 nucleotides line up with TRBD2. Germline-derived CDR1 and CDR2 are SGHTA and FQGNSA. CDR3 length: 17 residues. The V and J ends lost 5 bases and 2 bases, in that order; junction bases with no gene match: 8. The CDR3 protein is CASSPRLAGVNTDTQYF. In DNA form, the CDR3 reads TGTGCCAGCAGCCCCCGACTAGCGGGAGTCAACACAGATACGCAGTATTTT. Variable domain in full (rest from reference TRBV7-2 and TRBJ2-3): GAGVSQSPSNKVTEKGKDVELRCDPISGHTALYWYRQSLGQGLEFLIYFQGNSAPDKSGLPSDRFSAERTGGSVSTLTIQRTQQEDSAVYLCASSPRLAGVNTDTQYFGPGTRLTVL.